The following is a T cell receptor beta chain sequence with its context. This record comes from a study of control samples from healthy donors and cancer patients. Profiled with immunoSEQ multiplex PCR; TCRdb holds only in-frame clones, not every one. The sample holds around 130,000 clones; approximately 89% are singletons and the top ten take roughly 8%. The CDR3 loop spans 14 amino acids. Germline V gene data show CDR1 as WNHNN and CDR2 as SYGVQD (reference sequence). Trimming shortened V by 5 bases and J by 2 bases, and 13 bases separated the two germline ends. The chain joins TRBV10-1 to TRBJ2-7; no clear D. The receptor comes from a man aged 50 to 59 with head and neck cancer. Sequenced sample: PBMCs. The CDR3, as DNA: TGCGCCAGCAGTCCCGACCTGCCGCCCTACGAGCAGTACTTC. Its protein product is CASSPDLPPYEQYF.